The rows below give T cell receptor beta chains drawn from one sample of a study of blood T cell repertoires in COVID-19. The assay was immunoSEQ multiplex PCR, and TCRdb's table has in-frame clones only and misses some. Of 150,000 or so clones in the sample, 87% are singletons; the top ten hold under 7.5%. Sequenced input: peripheral blood. The receptors stem from an elderly man with acute or convalescent COVID-19. CDR3s include the opening cysteine and the closing phenylalanine or tryptophan. D genes are given only for firm matches. Where a row states a size, it is once, few, many or the class of an expanded clone; other rows omit it.

>TRBJ2-3|NA|TRBD2|TRBV28
TGTGCCAGCAGCCCCAGGGGGAGCGGGGGGTGGGGCGATACGCAGTATTTT
CASSPRGSGGWGDTQYF
>TRBJ2-3|once|TRBD2|TRBV5-1
TGCGCCAGCAGCAAAGGACTAGCGAGCACAGATACGCAGTATTTT
CASSKGLASTDTQYF
>TRBJ2-7|NA|TRBD1|TRBV2
TGTGCCAGCAGAAGGGACAGGGAACGCTACGAGCAGTACTTC
CASRRDRERYEQYF
>TRBJ2-2|many|TRBD2|TRBV5-5
TGTGCCAGCAGCTTTAGCGGGGGGGCGTCCGGGGAGCTGTTTTTT
CASSFSGGASGELFF
>TRBJ2-7|once|TRBD2|TRBV7-2
TGTGCCAGCAGCTTAGGACTAGCGGGGGCCATGCAGTACTTC
CASSLGLAGAMQYF
>TRBJ1-1|NA|NA|TRBV27
TGTGCCAGCAGAGGACAGTGGAACACTGAAGCTTTCTTT
CASRGQWNTEAFF
>TRBJ2-5|NA|TRBD1|TRBV5-8
TGTGCCAGCAGCTGGACCGGGACAGGGGACCAAGAGACCCAGTACTTC
CASSWTGTGDQETQYF
>TRBJ2-3|NA|TRBD2|TRBV6-4
TGTGCCAGCAGAGCTAGCGGGAATAAAGCGGATACGCAGTATTTT
CASRASGNKADTQYF
>TRBJ1-1|NA|NA|TRBV5-1
TGCGCCAGCAGCGCGGGGAACACTGAAGCTTTCTTT
CASSAGNTEAFF
>TRBJ1-5|once|NA|TRBV10-3
TGTGCCATCAGTCGCGACAGCGGCAATCAGCCCCAGCATTTT
CAISRDSGNQPQHF
>TRBJ2-4|NA|TRBD1|TRBV12-3/TRBV12-4
TGTGCCAGCGGGACAGACCTTAAGGACATTCAGTACTTC
CASGTDLKDIQYF
>TRBJ2-1|NA|NA|TRBV27
TGTGCCAGCAGGCAACCGGGAGTATACAATGAGCAGTTCTTC
CASRQPGVYNEQFF
>TRBJ2-7|NA|NA|TRBV11-2
TGTGCCAGCAGCTCCGCGGGACTCCTGGGCTACGAGCAGTACTTC
CASSSAGLLGYEQYF
>TRBJ1-1|once|TRBD1|TRBV2
TGTGCCAGCAGTTTAACCGGACAGGGTAGGGTCACTGAAGCTTTCTTT
CASSLTGQGRVTEAFF
>TRBJ1-1|NA|NA|TRBV6-6
TGTGCCAGCAGTTCTCTTGTGCAGGGGACTGAAGCTTTCTTT
CASSSLVQGTEAFF
>TRBJ2-5|once|TRBD2|TRBV27
TGTGCCAGCAGTTTGTCGGCTAGCGGGGGAGAAGAGACCCAGTACTTC
CASSLSASGGEETQYF
>TRBJ2-1|NA|NA|TRBV19
TGTGCCAGTAGTTTTGGGTACTACCCCCGGGGGAATGAGCAGTTCTTC
CASSFGYYPRGNEQFF
>TRBJ2-7|NA|NA|TRBV30
TGTGCCTACAGCTCAGGAGGGAATCGTTACGCGCAGTACTTC
CAYSSGGNRYAQYF